This is a list of T cell receptor beta chains from one sample in a study of blood T cell repertoires in COVID-19. Clones were read by immunoSEQ multiplex PCR, and TCRdb kept only the in-frame ones, dropping some. The sample has more than 40,000 clones, approximately 90% seen once. Specimen: peripheral blood. The receptors come from a man aged 65-85 years with acute or convalescent COVID-19. Both conserved end residues are part of each CDR3. D genes are given only for firm matches. Clone size is given for some rows only: seen once, a few or many times, or a class if the clone is expanded.

J gene	D gene	V gene	clone size	CDR3 protein
TRBJ1-4	NA	TRBV12-3/TRBV12-4	NA	CASRAIEKLFF
TRBJ2-3	NA	TRBV27	NA	CAILGPPGTDTQYF
TRBJ1-2	TRBD1	TRBV2	NA	CASSGDREGNYGYTF
TRBJ2-7	NA	TRBV5-4	NA	CASSLGQDNSYEQYF
TRBJ1-5	NA	TRBV6-6	NA	CATLTVANQPQHF
TRBJ1-1	NA	TRBV7-9	NA	CASSFIMNTEAFF
TRBJ2-7	TRBD2	TRBV6-5	NA	CASRLTVRDYYEQYF
TRBJ2-7	NA	TRBV5-1	NA	CASSLAIQIYSYEQYF
TRBJ2-1	TRBD2	TRBV30	NA	CAGVRRGGWPNEQFF
TRBJ2-7	TRBD1	TRBV5-1	NA	CASSPGQLHYEQYF
TRBJ1-4	NA	TRBV21-1	NA	CASSSKDRATNEKLFF
TRBJ1-2	NA	TRBV5-8	NA	CASSLAWTFAGYTF
TRBJ1-5	NA	TRBV2	NA	CASEQGNNQPQHF
TRBJ1-1	TRBD1	TRBV19	NA	CASSIDNRGLSTEAFF
TRBJ1-2	NA	TRBV2	NA	CASSEWKGGLGPNYGYTF
TRBJ1-2	TRBD1	TRBV6-4	NA	CASTGRDSYGYTF
TRBJ2-3	TRBD1	TRBV5-8	NA	CASSSGTATTDTQYF
TRBJ2-6	NA	TRBV6-2/TRBV6-3	NA	CASSTGHAASGANVLTF
TRBJ2-2	TRBD1	TRBV2	NA	CASTGTGRNTGELFF
TRBJ2-4	NA	TRBV15	NA	CATSREFGVVAKNIQYF
TRBJ1-4	TRBD1	TRBV2	NA	CASRGQGGDEKLFF
TRBJ1-4	NA	TRBV14	NA	CASSQEYRFNEKLFF
TRBJ1-4	NA	TRBV2	once	CASSLDRTNEKLFF
TRBJ2-5	TRBD1	TRBV5-1	NA	CASRPQGQETQYF
TRBJ2-7	TRBD1	TRBV19	NA	CASSGQGWYEQYF
TRBJ1-3	TRBD1	TRBV7-9	NA	CASSSIDRAGNTIYF
TRBJ2-5	TRBD1	TRBV6-2/TRBV6-3	NA	CASSATGVRGETQYF
TRBJ1-3	NA	TRBV5-1	NA	CASSPNGGNTIYF
TRBJ2-7	TRBD1	TRBV3-1/TRBV3-2	once	CASSQAWTGGSPYYEQYF
TRBJ1-2	NA	TRBV5-1	NA	CASSSQDRKANYGYTF
TRBJ2-5	NA	TRBV18	NA	CASSPGLEETQYF
TRBJ2-6	NA	TRBV5-1	NA	CASSLVAVRSGANVLTF
TRBJ1-3	NA	TRBV5-5	NA	CASSLMQPGLRGNTIYF
TRBJ2-2	NA	TRBV14	NA	CASSQAGWWRSNTGELFF
TRBJ2-7	NA	TRBV7-3	NA	CASSPSVGVSEQYF
TRBJ1-1	NA	TRBV19	NA	CASSPILPNTEAFF
TRBJ2-5	NA	TRBV18	NA	CASSPLTTYHKETQYF
TRBJ1-4	NA	TRBV3-1/TRBV3-2	NA	CASSAHMGQALF
TRBJ2-2	NA	TRBV9	NA	CASSARQSANTGELFF
TRBJ2-2	NA	TRBV9	NA	CASSVGRNTNTGELFF
TRBJ2-1	TRBD2	TRBV20-1	NA	CSASGGGHNEQFF
TRBJ1-3	NA	TRBV4-3	NA	CASSQGLYTSSGNTIYF
TRBJ2-3	NA	TRBV5-5	NA	CASSLPTDTQYF
TRBJ1-2	TRBD1	TRBV11-2	medium-sized	CASSSDRSRGYTF
TRBJ2-2	NA	TRBV12-3/TRBV12-4	NA	CASSFFPGELFF
TRBJ2-7	NA	TRBV11-2	few	CASSFRGHTQYF
TRBJ2-3	TRBD1	TRBV6-5	NA	CASSTGTATDTQYF
TRBJ1-3	NA	TRBV7-9	NA	CASSPWASENTIYF
TRBJ2-5	TRBD1	TRBV2	NA	CASSYRGQETQYF
TRBJ1-4	NA	TRBV30	NA	CAWIGQENEKLFF
TRBJ1-2	NA	TRBV7-8	NA	CASSPGHEGYGYTF
TRBJ2-2	NA	TRBV2	NA	CASIPPLDKNTGELFF
TRBJ2-7	NA	TRBV14	NA	CASSHSFGEQYF
TRBJ2-7	TRBD2	TRBV19	NA	CASSSRTSGGYEQYF
TRBJ1-1	TRBD1	TRBV10-3	NA	CAISERTRGRTEAFF
TRBJ1-5	NA	TRBV20-1	NA	CSASTVNSNQPQHF
TRBJ1-1	NA	TRBV6-5	NA	CASSYSARANTEAFF
TRBJ1-4	NA	TRBV4-3	NA	CASSRGGTSVGEKLFF
TRBJ1-6	NA	TRBV7-8	NA	CASSSFPGREAHNSPLHF